The 10 T cell receptor beta chains presented below share a single source sample, sequenced in a study of T cells after yellow fever vaccination. In TCRdb, the 5' RACE reads were re-called with MiXCR into one record per CDR3 protein. Of around 50,000 distinct CDR3 sequences listed, about 7.4% are singletons. This specimen consisted of CD8+ T cells sorted from PBMCs, obtained roughly 14 days after the first yellow fever vaccination. Receptor source: a man aged 18 to 30 who received the YFV17D yellow fever vaccine.

V is TRBV7-8 and J is TRBJ2-7; either TRBD1 or TRBD2 may supply D (7 bases each). Germline V gene lookup returns CDR1 SGHVS and CDR2 FQNEAQ. This CDR3 spans 16 amino acids. Trimming left V 1 base short and J 2 bases short, with 15 bases between. CDR3 loop: CASSLVGAGGAYEQYF. CDR3 DNA: TGTGCCAGCAGCTTAGTCGGGGCAGGGGGGGCCTACGAGCAGTACTTC.

This clonotype was recorded only once. A clone one base away is much larger, so this may be a read error. This chain links TRBV9 with TRBJ2-5, with TRBD2 matching 8 bases. Germline CDR1 reads SGDLS; CDR2 reads YYNGEE. The CDR3 loop spans 15 amino acids. This chain's CDR3 is CASSVAGGPEENQYF. For the CDR3, the DNA is TGTGCCAGCAGCGTAGCGGGGGGGCCCGAAGAGAACCAGTACTTC.

This clonotype was found many times. The chain carries TRBV29-1 and TRBJ2-7, with 7 bases identical to TRBD1. V gave up 6 bases and J gave up 2 bases; unmatched junction bases: 7. The CDR3 spans 13 residues. Germline CDR1 and CDR2: SQVTM and ANQGSEA. The CDR3 sequence: CSVADRTPYEQYF. The CDR3 DNA follows: TGCAGCGTGGCGGACAGGACGCCCTACGAGCAGTACTTC.

This clonotype was seen at least ten times. The genes are TRBV25-1 and TRBJ2-1; D call uncertain. Trimming removed 4 bases from V and 6 bases from J, with 10 bases in between. CDR3 length equals 13 residues. Germline V gives CDR1 MGHDK, CDR2 SYGVNS. The CDR3 sequence: CASSGRWGNEQFF. The CDR3 DNA is TGTGCCAGCAGTGGAAGGTGGGGCAATGAGCAGTTCTTC.

This clonotype was seen many times. V usage is TRBV27 and J usage is TRBJ2-5; D is uncertain. CDR1 MNHEY and CDR2 SMNVEV come from the germline V gene (reference sequence). This CDR3 is built from 12 residues. V was trimmed by 7 bases and J by 5 bases, leaving 11 bases between them. CDR3 residues: CASTTPGETQYF. In DNA form, the CDR3 reads TGTGCCAGCACCACTCCCGGGGAGACCCAGTACTTC.

This clonotype was observed at least ten times. The chain employs TRBV20-1 and TRBJ1-3; no clear D gene. There are 11 residues in the CDR3. The V and J ends lost 3 bases and 1 base respectively, with 1 base between them. CDR1 and CDR2 (germline): DFQATT, SNEGSKA (reference sequence). CDR3 in amino acids: CSARSGNTIYF. In DNA form, the CDR3 reads TGCAGTGCTAGGTCTGGAAACACCATATATTTT.

This clonotype was seen repeatedly, ten times or more. The CDR3 DNA sequence: TGTGCCAGCAGCTTAGCGGGGGCCAGGGACTACGAGCAGTACTTC. Translated: CASSLAGARDYEQYF. The V and J genes are TRBV7-9 and TRBJ2-7; D perhaps matches TRBD1 (6 bases). Trimming pared 0 bases from V and 3 bases from J, leaving 12 bases between. This CDR3 contains 15 residues. In germline, CDR1 is SEHNR, CDR2 FQNEAQ (reference sequence).

Ten or more counts support this clonotype. J is TRBJ1-2 and V is TRBV6-2 or TRBV6-3; 7 bases are shared with TRBD1. Losses at the gene ends were 6 bases for V and 4 bases for J; bases not matched to a gene: 5. CDR3 length: 13 amino acids. From germline, CDR1 is MNHEY and CDR2 SVGEGT. CDR3 in amino acids: CASSDGQAYGYTF. The CDR3 region has the DNA TGTGCCAGCAGCGACGGACAGGCCTATGGCTACACCTTC.

This clonotype was seen at least ten times. J is TRBJ1-5 and V is TRBV21-1; TRBD1 is the table's D call, not checked against the DNA. TRBV21-1 represents a pseudogene. This CDR3 spans 18 amino acids. CDR3 bases: TGTGCCAGCAGCAAATTTGGGGACAGGGGGCCACACAATCAGCCCCAGCATTTT. It codes for CASSKFGDRGPHNQPQHF.

Remarks on this clonotype: Mismatch with germline at one junction end may stem from a read error. The chain combines TRBV29-1 with TRBJ2-1, with D unclear. Per germline, CDR1 SQVTM and CDR2 ANQGSEA. There are 17 residues in the CDR3. The CDR3 spells CSVQDLPLDGSYNEQFF. As DNA, the CDR3 is TGCAGCGTTCAAGATCTTCCCCTTGATGGCTCCTACAATGAGCAGTTCTTC.